These 21 T cell receptor beta chains were sequenced from one sample in a study. Profiling relied on immunoSEQ multiplex PCR, and the TCRdb table lists in-frame clones only, not all of them. Of about 68,000 clones in the sample, 85% to 95% are singletons; the top ten hold roughly 4%. The sequenced material came from PBMCs. These TCRs come from a man in his forties or fifties with rheumatoid arthritis.

The chain links TRBV6-5 to TRBJ2-5; TRBD1 matches at 10 bases. Trimming removed 7 bases from V and 4 bases from J; junction bases left unmatched: 6. Germline V lookup: CDR1 MNHEY, CDR2 SVGAGI. The CDR3 length is 14 residues. The CDR3 coding sequence is TGTGCCAGCAAGAGAGGACAGGGGGGAGAGACCCAGTACTTC. Its translation: CASKRGQGGETQYF.

This clone was detected only once. The chain combines TRBV19 with TRBJ2-2, with D possibly matching TRBD2 (6 bases). The CDR3 runs 16 residues. Looked up from germline, CDR1 is LNHDA and CDR2 is SQIVND (reference sequence). The germline V and J ends were trimmed by 5 bases and 2 bases, with 15 bases remaining between them. CDR3 DNA sequence: TGTGCCAGTAGTCCCCGCGGAGGGGACAACACCGGGGAGCTGTTTTTT. It translates to CASSPRGGDNTGELFF.

The rearrangement links TRBV5-4 to TRBJ1-2; D uncertain. The germline gives CDR1 SGHNT, CDR2 YYREEE (reference sequence). This CDR3 is built from 13 residues. V was shortened by 0 bases and J by 4 bases, with 7 bases between the two germline ends. CDR3 nucleotide sequence: TGTGCCAGCAGCTTGGACGGTCTCTATGGCTACACCTTC. Its protein product is CASSLDGLYGYTF. The full variable domain, its missing parts supplied by reference TRBV5-4 and TRBJ1-2, is ETGVTQSPTHLIKTRGQQVTLRCSSQSGHNTVSWYQQALGQGPQFIFQYYREEENGRGNFPPRFSGLQFPNYSSELNVNALELDDSALYLCASSLDGLYGYTFGSGTRLTVV.

This chain joins TRBV28 and TRBJ2-7; D unclear. The germline V and J ends were trimmed by 5 bases and 2 bases, with 16 bases remaining between them. Germline assignment: CDR1 MDHEN and CDR2 SYDVKM. The CDR3 runs to 15 residues. For the CDR3, the DNA is TGTGCCAGCAGTCTTACTTCCTTGGGGACCTACGAGCAGTACTTC. Its protein is CASSLTSLGTYEQYF. Full variable domain (rest looked up from reference TRBV28 and TRBJ2-7): DVKVTQSSRYLVKRTGEKVFLECVQDMDHENMFWYRQDPGLGLRLIYFSYDVKMKEKGDIPEGYSVSREKKERFSLILESASTNQTSMYLCASSLTSLGTYEQYFGPGTRLTVT.

The CDR3 nucleotides are TGTGCCAGCAGCCCGCGGACAGGGGCCGGTCTCTACGAGCAGTACTTC. It codes for CASSPRTGAGLYEQYF. The genes are TRBV7-2 and TRBJ2-7; 9 positions match TRBD1. CDR1 is SGHTA and CDR2 is FQGNSA in the germline V gene. V shed 5 bases and J 3 bases; nucleotides not matched to a gene: 11. The CDR3 runs to 16 residues.

CDR3 bases: TGTGCCAGCAGTCGAGTTCGGGAGGGCCCGAGCTCTGGGGCCAACGTCCTGACTTTC. Amino acid sequence: CASSRVREGPSSGANVLTF. V and J are TRBV6-6 and TRBJ2-6; 8 nucleotides align to TRBD2. The CDR3 length is 19 residues. Germline V gene data show CDR1 as MNHNY and CDR2 as SVGAGI (reference sequence). Trimming cost V 5 bases and J 0 bases; bases outside gene matches: 12.

This clone has only one observation. The rearrangement joins TRBV2 to TRBJ2-1, with 13 bases that match TRBD2. This CDR3 comprises 15 residues. J gave up 6 bases and V 5 bases, and 4 bases lay outside the gene matches. Germline CDR1 reads SNHLY; CDR2 reads FYNNEI. The CDR3 reads CASSQGLAGINEQFF. Written as DNA, the CDR3 is TGTGCCAGCAGTCAGGGACTAGCGGGGATCAATGAGCAGTTCTTC.

The chain is built from TRBV11-2 and TRBJ1-1; D uncertain. Trimming took 3 bases from V and 0 from J, leaving 11 bases between them. Germline CDR1 is SGHAT and CDR2 is FQNNGV. CDR3 length equals 15 residues. CDR3: CASSFSYVMNTEAFF. The CDR3 DNA reads as TGTGCCAGCAGCTTCTCTTACGTAATGAACACTGAAGCTTTCTTT. The complete variable domain, with remaining parts taken from reference TRBV11-2 and TRBJ1-1, reads EAGVAQSPRYKIIEKRQSVAFWCNPISGHATLYWYQQILGQGPKLLIQFQNNGVVDDSQLPKDRFSAERLKGVDSTLKIQPAKLEDSAVYLCASSFSYVMNTEAFFGQGTRLTVV.

The gene calls are TRBV7-2 and TRBJ2-1; TRBD2 matches 11 bases. Germline trimming cut 7 bases from V and 2 bases from J; bases unmatched to any gene: 4. The CDR3 consists of 15 residues. Germline-derived CDR1 and CDR2 are SGHTA and FQGNSA. CDR3 DNA sequence: TGTGCCAGCAAGGAGACTAGCGGGACCTACAATGAGCAGTTCTTC. As protein: CASKETSGTYNEQFF.

This clone was recorded a few times. The CDR3 here is CASSSADSSMNTEAFF. As DNA, the CDR3 is TGCGCCAGCAGCTCGGCAGACTCCTCCATGAACACTGAAGCTTTCTTT. This chain joins TRBV5-1 and TRBJ1-1; D is unresolved. Germline V gene data show CDR1 as SGHRS and CDR2 as YFSETQ. CDR3 length equals 16 residues. V dropped 3 bases and J dropped 0 bases, with 15 bases sitting between them.

The chain carries TRBV29-1 and TRBJ1-4; 8 nucleotides match TRBD1. V lost 4 bases, J lost 0 bases, and 10 bases stayed unmatched. In germline, CDR1 is SQVTM, CDR2 ANQGSEA. The CDR3 has 17 residues. CDR3 DNA sequence: TGCAGCGTTGCGTCCGGGACAGGTGTTGCAACTAATGAAAAACTGTTTTTT. Protein product: CSVASGTGVATNEKLFF.

The genes are TRBV6-5 and TRBJ2-7; 7 bases fit TRBD1. This CDR3 is built from 14 residues. V gave up 5 bases and J gave up 0 bases; unmatched junction bases: 4. Germline lookup yields CDR1 MNHEY and CDR2 SVGAGI. The CDR3 loop is CASSSRDSSYEQYF. In nucleotides, the CDR3 is TGTGCCAGCAGTAGCAGGGACAGCTCCTACGAGCAGTACTTC.

The chain carries TRBV7-3 and TRBJ2-1; 9 nucleotides agree with TRBD1. The V gene's germline CDR1 is SGHTA and CDR2 FQGTGA. V trimming: 5 bases; J trimming: 4 bases; junction bases outside the gene matches: 9. The CDR3 runs 16 residues. In DNA form, the CDR3 reads TGTGCCAGCAGCCAACAGGGGGCCGGGGTGTACAATGAGCAGTTCTTC. This translates into CASSQQGAGVYNEQFF.

V usage is TRBV6-2 or TRBV6-3 and J usage is TRBJ2-1; the D gene is possibly TRBD2 (5 bases). This CDR3 is built from 13 residues. Trimming cost V 2 bases and J 5 bases, with 7 bases left between them. The V gene's germline CDR1 is MNHEY and CDR2 SVGEGT. The CDR3 sequence: CASSYNGNNEQFF. CDR3 in DNA: TGTGCCAGCAGTTACAACGGGAACAATGAGCAGTTCTTC.

V is TRBV6-6 and J is TRBJ2-3, with D perhaps matching TRBD2 (5 bases). Germline V lookup: CDR1 MNHNY, CDR2 SVGAGI (reference sequence). Between the trimmed V and J ends, which lost 8 bases and 0 bases, there was a span of 9 bases. The CDR3 loop spans 13 amino acids. The CDR3 DNA sequence: TGTGCCAGCGGCCGGAGGAGCACAGATACGCAGTATTTT. It yields the protein CASGRRSTDTQYF.

This chain uses TRBV14 with TRBJ1-6; possible D gene TRBD1, 5 bases. V lost 3 bases and J lost 6, with 9 bases in between. Germline lookup yields CDR1 SGHDN and CDR2 FVKESK. The CDR3 totals 14 residues. The CDR3 loop reads CASSHLTANSPLHF. CDR3 bases: TGTGCCAGCAGCCATCTGACAGCTAATTCACCCCTCCACTTT.

The V gene is TRBV24-1, the J gene TRBJ2-3, with 9 nucleotides matching TRBD1. CDR1 is KGHDR, CDR2 SFDVKD, per germline. This CDR3 region has 17 residues. The V segment lost 4 bases and the J segment 1 base; nucleotides outside the gene matches: 8. The CDR3 nucleotides read TGTGCCACCAGTGACCCAGGGACAGGGTACGGCACAGATACGCAGTATTTT. As protein: CATSDPGTGYGTDTQYF.

This clone was recorded only once. The genes are TRBV5-5 and TRBJ2-1; perhaps TRBD2 as D (6 bases). The CDR3 is 16 amino acids. V was cut by 0 bases and J by 4 bases, with 14 bases left in between. CDR1 and CDR2 (germline): SGHKS, YYEKEE (reference sequence). CDR3 sequence reads: CASSLDGTGGYNEQFF. The CDR3 DNA reads TGTGCCAGCAGCTTGGATGGGACTGGCGGATACAATGAGCAGTTCTTC.

This chain connects TRBV18 to TRBJ1-2, with 10 positions matching TRBD1. The CDR3 length is 16 residues. Germline values: CDR1 KGHSH, CDR2 LQKENI. V was clipped by 3 bases and J by 6 bases; unmatched bases: 10. CDR3 residues: CASSPLSGTGDHGYTF. The CDR3, as DNA: TGTGCCAGCTCACCCCTCTCCGGGACAGGGGACCATGGCTACACCTTC.

The gene calls are TRBV3-1 (or the pseudogene TRBV3-2) and TRBJ2-2; D is possibly TRBD2 (7 bases). The CDR3 totals 17 residues. Trimming stripped 4 bases from V and 1 base from J, with 16 bases between. Germline CDR1 reads LGHDT; CDR2 reads YNNKEL (reference sequence). Written as DNA, the CDR3 is TGTGCCAGCAGCCCCGTAGGGGGACTACAGAACACCGGGGAGCTGTTTTTT. Translated: CASSPVGGLQNTGELFF.

The V call is TRBV6-5, the J call TRBJ2-7; 9 bases match TRBD2. V dropped 7 bases and J dropped 4; count of bases not matched to a gene: 11. CDR1 and CDR2 from the germline V gene are MNHEY and SVGAGI. This CDR3 is 15 amino acids long. CDR3 residues: CASNVLPGLAYEQYF. DNA of the CDR3: TGTGCCAGCAATGTCCTCCCGGGACTAGCATACGAGCAGTACTTC.